Listed below are T cell receptor beta chains from one sample, sequenced in a study of cytomegalovirus exposure and HLA in healthy donors. The table came from immunoSEQ multiplex PCR; TCRdb's copy has only in-frame clones and leaves some out. This repertoire shows over 150,000 clones, around 80% found once; its top ten account for roughly 1.9%. The sample comprised PBMCs. The origin of the receptors is a man aged 40-55 years in good health and CMV-seronegative. The CDR3 runs from the conserved cysteine through the conserved F or W. A D gene is named only where the DNA matches it firmly. Size is omitted from some rows. Given values are once, few, many or a class for expanded clones.

d_call	v_call	j_call	clone_size	cdr3_aa	cdr3_nt
TRBD2	TRBV7-2	TRBJ2-7	NA	CASSLGLAVGEQYF	TGTGCCAGCAGCTTAGGGCTAGCGGTGGGCGAGCAGTACTTC
NA	TRBV30	TRBJ2-5	NA	CAWDRGTTGETQYF	TGTGCCTGGGACCGGGGGACCACCGGTGAGACCCAGTACTTC
TRBD2	TRBV28	TRBJ2-5	NA	CASRSSGREETQYF	TGTGCCAGCAGGTCTAGCGGGAGAGAAGAGACCCAGTACTTC
TRBD2	TRBV27	TRBJ2-1	NA	CASSSLPGLVAQFF	TGTGCCAGCAGTTCCCTACCTGGACTAGTTGCGCAGTTCTTC
TRBD2	TRBV7-2	TRBJ2-3	NA	CASSLAPSGGTDTQYF	TGTGCCAGCAGCTTAGCGCCGAGCGGGGGCACAGATACGCAGTATTTT
TRBD2	TRBV5-1	TRBJ2-1	NA	CASSPSGRVYNEQFF	TGCGCCAGCAGCCCTAGCGGGAGGGTTTACAATGAGCAGTTCTTC
NA	TRBV7-6	TRBJ2-2	few	CASSPQRGTGELFF	TGTGCCAGCAGCCCCCAACGAGGGACCGGGGAGCTGTTTTTT
NA	TRBV5-4	TRBJ1-1	NA	CASSFDQGREAFF	TGTGCCAGCAGCTTTGACCAGGGTCGTGAAGCTTTCTTT
TRBD1	TRBV4-2	TRBJ1-5	NA	CASSQATGTGNINQPQHF	TGTGCCAGCAGCCAAGCTACCGGGACAGGGAATATTAATCAGCCCCAGCATTTT
NA	TRBV7-8	TRBJ2-3	NA	CASSLAGYGVSTDTQYF	TGTGCCAGCAGCTTAGCGGGTTACGGGGTGAGCACAGATACGCAGTATTTT
NA	TRBV9	TRBJ1-1	NA	CASSVQGVTEAFF	TGTGCCAGCAGCGTACAGGGTGTCACTGAAGCTTTCTTT
TRBD2	TRBV9	TRBJ2-3	NA	CASSVSSSGNTDTQYF	TGTGCCAGCAGCGTATCGTCTAGCGGAAATACAGATACGCAGTATTTT
NA	TRBV9	TRBJ2-4	NA	CASSALRDFKNIQYF	TGTGCCAGCAGCGCCCTCCGGGACTTCAAAAACATTCAGTACTTC
TRBD2	TRBV2	TRBJ2-1	NA	CASSITSGTLNEQFF	TGTGCCAGCAGTATAACTAGCGGGACTCTCAATGAGCAGTTCTTC
TRBD2	TRBV5-4	TRBJ2-3	few	CASSPWTSEPTQYF	TGTGCCAGCAGCCCATGGACTAGCGAGCCTACGCAGTATTTT
NA	TRBV29-1	TRBJ2-4	NA	CSVVYALKNSQYF	TGCAGCGTTGTCTATGCTCTTAAAAACAGTCAGTACTTC
NA	TRBV28	TRBJ1-2	NA	CASSDRGREGYTF	TGTGCCAGCAGTGACCGCGGGAGGGAGGGCTACACCTTC
NA	TRBV5-1	TRBJ2-1	NA	CASSLVTGRTGEQFF	TGCGCCAGCAGCTTGGTAACAGGACGAACTGGTGAGCAGTTCTTC
NA	TRBV6-4	TRBJ1-1	NA	CASRGGSGIWTEAFF	TGTGCCAGCAGGGGAGGTTCGGGGATATGGACTGAAGCTTTCTTT
TRBD2	TRBV7-2	TRBJ2-3	few	CASSLRGRPTDTQYF	TGTGCCAGCAGCTTACGCGGGAGACCCACAGATACGCAGTATTTT
TRBD2	TRBV9	TRBJ2-3	NA	CASSPAGLATREDTQYF	TGTGCCAGCAGCCCAGCCGGACTAGCCACCCGAGAGGATACGCAGTATTTT
TRBD1	TRBV7-9	TRBJ2-2	NA	CASSLAPGGYGELFF	TGTGCCAGCAGCTTAGCCCCAGGGGGCTACGGGGAGCTGTTTTTT
NA	TRBV11-2	TRBJ2-7	NA	CASSLGSAASF	TGTGCCAGCAGCTTAGGTAGCGCAGCGAGCTTC
TRBD1	TRBV9	TRBJ2-5	few	CASSVGTGQVLETQYF	TGTGCCAGCAGCGTGGGAACTGGACAGGTCTTAGAGACCCAGTACTTC
TRBD2	TRBV5-1	TRBJ2-7	once	CASSGSSGSYEQYF	TGCGCCAGCAGTGGGTCTAGCGGCTCCTACGAGCAGTACTTC
TRBD2	TRBV2	TRBJ2-5	few	CASRLAGGQETQYF	TGTGCCAGTCGACTAGCGGGAGGGCAAGAGACCCAGTACTTC
TRBD1	TRBV7-9	TRBJ2-5	NA	CASSLMTGTGETQYF	TGTGCCAGCAGCTTAATGACCGGGACAGGCGAGACCCAGTACTTC
TRBD1	TRBV6-5	TRBJ1-2	NA	CASSLIGDSFYGYTF	TGTGCCAGCAGTCTAATAGGGGACAGCTTCTATGGCTACACCTTC
NA	TRBV5-1	TRBJ2-7	NA	CASSLPGGDEQYF	TGCGCCAGCAGCCTCCCCGGGGGTGACGAGCAGTACTTC
NA	TRBV2	TRBJ2-5	NA	CASYRYQETQYF	TGTGCCAGTTACAGGTACCAAGAGACCCAGTACTTC
TRBD2	TRBV7-6	TRBJ2-7	NA	CASSPGGSSYEQYF	TGTGCCAGCAGCCCCGGGGGGAGCTCCTACGAGCAGTACTTC
TRBD2	TRBV28	TRBJ2-3	NA	CASSLIAGDGGDTQYF	TGTGCCAGCAGTCTCATAGCGGGAGACGGCGGGGATACGCAGTATTTT
TRBD1	TRBV5-1	TRBJ2-6	NA	CASSSRTGMGSGANGLTF	TGCGCCAGCAGCTCCAGGACAGGGATGGGATCTGGGGCCAACGGCCTGACTTTC
TRBD2	TRBV28	TRBJ2-1	once	CASSRLANEQFF	TGTGCCAGCAGTCGACTAGCAAATGAGCAGTTCTTC
TRBD2	TRBV6-4	TRBJ2-3	NA	CASSEDPSGRGTDTQYF	TGTGCCAGCAGTGAGGACCCTAGCGGGAGGGGCACAGATACGCAGTATTTT
NA	TRBV7-9	TRBJ1-3	NA	CASSQSGNSGNTIYF	TGTGCCAGCAGTCAGTCGGGGAACTCTGGAAACACCATATATTTT
TRBD2	TRBV5-4	TRBJ2-5	NA	CASSALRGGSETQYF	TGTGCCAGCAGCGCCCTCCGGGGGGGTAGTGAGACCCAGTACTTC
NA	TRBV10-3	TRBJ2-5	NA	CAISESDSGTQYF	TGTGCCATCAGCGAGTCGGACAGTGGGACCCAGTACTTC
NA	TRBV4-2	TRBJ2-1	NA	CASFSGHEQFF	TGTGCCAGCTTTTCAGGGCATGAGCAGTTCTTC
NA	TRBV6-5	TRBJ2-7	NA	CASSYSQTVYEQYF	TGTGCCAGCAGTTACTCTCAGACAGTCTACGAGCAGTACTTC
TRBD2	TRBV19	TRBJ2-1	NA	CASSMKAGGDEQFF	TGTGCCAGTAGTATGAAAGCGGGAGGCGATGAGCAGTTCTTC
NA	TRBV6-6	TRBJ1-5	once	CASSYRGYNQPQHF	TGTGCCAGCAGTTACAGGGGGTACAATCAGCCCCAGCATTTT
NA	TRBV28	TRBJ1-2	NA	CASSSPQVGRGYGYTF	TGTGCCAGCAGTTCACCCCAAGTGGGGCGCGGCTATGGCTACACCTTC
TRBD2	TRBV5-1	TRBJ2-1	NA	CASSFRPGLAGVGSYNEQFF	TGCGCCAGCAGTTTCCGACCGGGACTAGCGGGAGTCGGATCCTACAATGAGCAGTTCTTC
NA	TRBV28	TRBJ2-1	NA	CASSPRDGLYNEQFF	TGTGCCAGCAGTCCGCGGGACGGCCTTTACAATGAGCAGTTCTTC
NA	TRBV7-8	TRBJ2-7	NA	CASSLKHGQLNPHEQYF	TGTGCCAGCAGCTTAAAACATGGGCAGTTGAATCCGCACGAGCAGTACTTC